Below, one T cell receptor beta chain is given with its context. Antigen: not known. Naive CD8 cells, CD45RO-negative and positively selected for CCR7, excluded terminally differentiated effector memory CD45RA+ cells. These data come from a study of shared clonotypes between healthy human individuals. Study results and limitations: As a rule, naive subsets had a larger estimated richness than memory subsets. Clonotype sharing across donors was expected to vary with sequencing depth.

Sequencing was performed with immunoSEQ multiplex PCR; in TCRdb, only in-frame clones are kept and a portion is missing. Of about 820,000 clones listed, about 91% are singletons. The receptor's source is a man aged 30 to 45 in good health. What was sequenced was naive CD8+ T cells sorted from blood.

Here the CDR3 DNA reads TGTGCCAGCAGCCAAAAGGACAGAATCCTAAGGCAGTACTTC. Its protein is CASSQKDRILRQYF. This chain links TRBV28 with TRBJ2-7, with D perhaps matching TRBD1 (6 bases). This CDR3 spans 14 amino acids. Germline loops: CDR1 MDHEN, CDR2 SYDVKM. V lost 6 bases, J lost 9 bases, and 21 bases lay in between.